This entry lists 7 T cell receptor beta chains sequenced from one sample in a study of cytomegalovirus exposure and HLA in healthy donors. TCRdb keeps only in-frame clones here, not all; method: immunoSEQ multiplex PCR. The table lists under 250,000 clones, roughly 87% of them singletons. The sample comprised PBMCs. The receptors stem from a man aged 18 to 35 in good health and CMV-seropositive.

V usage is TRBV6-6 and J usage is TRBJ2-4; 9 bases line up with TRBD1. CDR1 and CDR2 (germline): MNHNY, SVGAGI (reference sequence). The CDR3 extends over 13 amino acids. V shed 7 bases and J 7 bases; nucleotides not matched to a gene: 5. The CDR3 bases are TGTGCCAGCAACCTGGGACAGGGCAACATTCAGTACTTC. This translates into CASNLGQGNIQYF.

The rearrangement uses TRBV10-3 and TRBJ2-7; TRBD1 agrees at 7 bases. The CDR3 length is 16 residues. Per germline, CDR1 ENHRY and CDR2 SYGVKD. The V and J ends lost 2 bases and 0 bases, in that order; junction bases with no gene match: 7. The CDR3, as DNA: TGTGCCATCAGTGAGAGCGGACAGGACAACTCCTACGAGCAGTACTTC. Translating it yields CAISESGQDNSYEQYF.

This clone has a single count. The chain employs TRBV11-2 and TRBJ2-3, with D possibly TRBD2 on 5 matching bases. This CDR3 has 13 residues. Germline V gene sequence: CDR1 SGHAT, CDR2 FQNNGV. Trimming shortened V by 5 bases and J by 10 bases, and 16 bases separated the two germline ends. This chain's CDR3 is CASSQSGFIAQYF. The CDR3 region has the DNA TGTGCCAGCAGCCAGTCGGGGTTTATAGCGCAGTATTTT.

Note on this clone: Since a much larger clone is just one base distant, this may be a read error. The chain is built from TRBV11-3 and TRBJ2-1, with D possibly matching TRBD2 (5 bases). V was trimmed by 5 bases and J by 9 bases, leaving 8 bases between them. Germline-derived CDR1 and CDR2 are SGHNT and YENEEA. The CDR3 totals 11 residues. For the CDR3, the DNA is TGTGCCAGCAGCATAGGGAGTGAGCAGTTCTTC. It codes for CASSIGSEQFF.

The V and J genes are TRBV5-1 and TRBJ1-4; D uncertain. CDR1 and CDR2 from the germline V gene are SGHRS and YFSETQ. V gave up 0 bases and J gave up 7 bases, with 13 bases separating them. The CDR3 length is 15 residues. The CDR3 region is CASSLVSGVLEKLFF. The CDR3 nucleotides read TGCGCCAGCAGCTTGGTATCGGGCGTCCTTGAAAAACTGTTTTTT.

The count of this clone is one. The CDR3: CASSLNPDANTGELFF. CDR3 in DNA: TGTGCCAGCAGCTTAAACCCAGACGCGAACACCGGGGAGCTGTTTTTT. The rearrangement links TRBV11-1 to TRBJ2-2; D uncertain. V was trimmed by 2 bases and J by 0 bases, leaving 10 bases between them. The CDR3 is 16 residues long. Germline-derived CDR1 and CDR2 are SGHAT and FQDESV (reference sequence). The whole variable domain, remainder taken from reference TRBV11-1 and TRBJ2-2, is EAEVAQSPRYKITEKSQAVAFWCDPISGHATLYWYRQILGQGPELLVQFQDESVVDDSQLPKDRFSAERLKGVDSTLKIQPAELGDSAMYLCASSLNPDANTGELFFGEGSRLTVL.

This chain joins TRBV30 and TRBJ1-5, with D hard to call. Germline CDR1 reads GTSNPN; CDR2 reads SVGIG (reference sequence). V dropped 2 bases and J dropped 3 bases, with 14 bases sitting between them. The CDR3 covers 15 residues. This chain's CDR3 is CAWSLSDGFNQPQHF. The CDR3 DNA sequence: TGTGCCTGGAGTCTATCGGACGGATTCAATCAGCCCCAGCATTTT.